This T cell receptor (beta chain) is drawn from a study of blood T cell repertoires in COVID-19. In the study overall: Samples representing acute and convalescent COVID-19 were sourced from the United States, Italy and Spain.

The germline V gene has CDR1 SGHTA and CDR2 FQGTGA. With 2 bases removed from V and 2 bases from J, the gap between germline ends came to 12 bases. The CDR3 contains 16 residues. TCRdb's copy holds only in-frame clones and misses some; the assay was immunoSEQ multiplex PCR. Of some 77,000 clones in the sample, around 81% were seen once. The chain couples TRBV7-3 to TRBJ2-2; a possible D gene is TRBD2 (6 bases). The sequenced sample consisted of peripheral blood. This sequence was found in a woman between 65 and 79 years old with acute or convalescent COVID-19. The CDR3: CASSLHYGTNTGELFF. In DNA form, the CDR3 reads TGTGCCAGCAGCTTACATTACGGGACTAACACCGGGGAGCTGTTTTTT.